A selection of T cell receptor beta chains follows, all from one sample in a study of regulatory T cells in long-lasting Graves disease. MiXCR was run by TCRdb on the multiplex PCR reads, yielding one entry per CDR3 protein. Of some 400,000 distinct CDR3 sequences in the sample, approximately 15% were seen once. These data were also reused for a study on T cells in Graves' hyperthyroidism and ophthalmopathy.

The sequencing here drew on peripheral blood mononuclear cells (PBMCs), taken at new diagnosis, from a patient treated with antithyroid drugs. The receptors derive from a woman in her twenties or thirties with Graves disease. The CDR3 runs from the conserved cysteine through the conserved F or W. D genes are given only for firm matches. A row's size may be missing; if present it is once, few, many or a size class.

d_call,clone_size,v_call,j_call,cdr3_aa,cdr3_nt
.,few,TRBV5-1,TRBJ1-5,CASSLRGSSNQPQHF,TGCGCCAGCAGCTTGAGGGGGAGTAGCAATCAGCCCCAGCATTTT
.,many,TRBV27,TRBJ2-7,CASSLGGVSYEQYF,TGTGCCAGCAGTTTAGGAGGGGTCAGTTACGAGCAGTACTTC
TRBD1,many,TRBV11-2,TRBJ2-3,CASSYRGRGSTDTQYF,TGTGCCAGCAGTTACAGGGGAAGGGGGAGCACAGATACGCAGTATTTT
.,.,TRBV9,TRBJ2-7,CASSDGTHYKQYF,TGTGCCAGCAGCGACGGGACTCACTACAAGCAGTACTTC
TRBD2,many,TRBV18,TRBJ2-5,CASSPPGLAGIGETQYF,TGTGCCAGCTCACCACCGGGTCTAGCGGGAATTGGAGAGACCCAGTACTTC
TRBD2,many,TRBV18,TRBJ2-3,CASPPGASGRSDTQYF,TGTGCCAGCCCCCCAGGGGCTAGCGGGAGGTCAGATACGCAGTATTTT
.,.,TRBV18,TRBJ1-4,CASSPPTREKLFF,TGTGCCAGCTCACCACCGACCCGCGAAAAACTGTTTTTT
.,.,TRBV14,TRBJ1-3,CASSQKQGRNTIYF,TGTGCCAGCAGCCAAAAACAGGGAAGAAACACCATATATTTT
TRBD2,many,TRBV20-1,TRBJ2-1,CSAGTSGKQFF,TGCAGTGCTGGGACTAGCGGGAAGCAGTTCTTC
TRBD1,many,TRBV28,TRBJ1-6,CASSNRGRVGSPLHF,TGTGCCAGCAGTAACAGGGGGCGAGTTGGTTCACCCCTCCACTTT
TRBD1,.,TRBV5-1,TRBJ2-3,CASSWDRAITDTQYF,TGCGCCAGCAGCTGGGACAGGGCCATCACAGATACGCAGTATTTT
.,many,TRBV18,TRBJ1-2,CASSPPRESAYGYTF,TGTGCCAGCTCACCACCCAGGGAAAGCGCCTATGGCTACACCTTC
TRBD2,.,TRBV6-2/TRBV6-3,TRBJ2-7,CATRVLAGTYEQYF,TGTGCCACTCGAGTCCTAGCGGGAACCTACGAGCAGTACTTC
TRBD2,many,TRBV27,TRBJ2-3,CASSSPGLAGTDTQYF,TGTGCCAGCAGTTCCCCGGGACTAGCGGGAACAGATACGCAGTATTTT
.,once,TRBV7-2,TRBJ2-4,CASSFPGRVAKNIQYF,TGTGCCAGCAGCTTCCCGGGACGAGTCGCCAAAAACATTCAGTACTTC
TRBD2,many,TRBV12-3/TRBV12-4,TRBJ2-1,CASALGTSGYNEQFF,TGTGCCAGCGCCCTGGGGACTAGCGGATACAATGAGCAGTTCTTC
.,.,TRBV10-2,TRBJ2-4,CASMQSWARLAKNIQYF,TGCGCCAGCATGCAGTCCTGGGCCCGTCTAGCCAAAAACATTCAGTACTTC
TRBD1,few,TRBV4-1,TRBJ2-7,CASSHGTGGSYEQYF,TGCGCCAGCAGCCACGGGACAGGGGGCTCCTACGAGCAGTACTTC
.,many,TRBV5-1,TRBJ2-2,CASSRRLANTGELFF,TGCGCCAGCAGTCGGAGGTTAGCGAACACCGGGGAGCTGTTTTTT
TRBD2,.,TRBV6-2/TRBV6-3,TRBJ2-1,CASSLTPGLAYNEQFF,TGTGCCAGCAGTCTGACTCCGGGACTAGCCTACAATGAGCAGTTCTTC
.,many,TRBV28,TRBJ1-6,CASSFHRNGSPLHF,TGTGCCAGCAGTTTTCACAGAAATGGTTCACCCCTCCACTTT
TRBD1,many,TRBV12-3/TRBV12-4,TRBJ1-5,CASSKGTGQNQPQHF,TGTGCCAGCAGTAAGGGGACAGGGCAAAATCAGCCCCAGCATTTT